This TCR beta chain was sequenced in a study of blood T cell repertoires in COVID-19 (dated by TCRdb to about 2020). Concerning the study at large: Collaborator samples came from the United States, Italy and Spain and covered acute and convalescent phases of COVID-19. The material from the prospective study consisted of cDNA or gDNA derived from T cells, B-cell-depleted T cells, or PBMCs. The dataset comprised deeply sampled blood TCRbeta repertoires from subjects exposed to, actively infected with, or recovered from COVID-19. A freely available public database, intended as a resource for researchers studying the immune response to SARS-CoV-2, is where the repertoires were released. Samples were obtained from the ongoing ImmuneRACE study (first 160 participants) and from 1,200 or so subjects provided by 6 global collaborators. Sample metadata almost always included a de-identified subject ID, COVID-19 status, age in years and sex. Where available, HLA class I and class II types were obtained from metadata supplied by the sample provider rather than from assay-based typing.

Broad study findings and their caveats: Clinical and demographic metadata were provided uncurated, with the amount varying by source and participant.

Points on this clone: Its cognate antigen has yet to be identified. Per-nucleotide qualities are absent, and no much larger clonotype sits a single base away.

CDR1 and CDR2, looked up from the germline V gene (reference sequence), are LNHDA and SQIVND. Deletion took 6 bases off V and 8 bases off J, with a span of 16 bases between the germline ends. The CDR3 spans 13 residues, from the cysteine through the phenylalanine. Only CDR3 DNA remains: 39 bases, in frame from the first base. TCRbeta CDR3 regions were amplified from genomic DNA by means of the immunoSEQ Assay, a bias-controlled multiplex PCR. In the original analysis: Nucleated cell counts per sample were estimated from amplification of reference gene primers within the assay. To quantify the absolute abundance of each unique TCRbeta CDR3 rearrangement, sequence reads were collapsed and filtered. Productive Simpson clonality was computed per sample as the square root of Simpson's diversity index over productive rearrangements. This immuneACCESS table, as held by TCRdb, lists in-frame sequences with V and J called but not all clones. Of the missing ones, under half trace to an unresolved V gene in checked studies; the others have no known cause. The V and J calls and clone size are taken from that table; D and trimming were inferred from the DNA. The sample table lists 70,000 to 90,000 clones, around four fifths of them with a count of one. Together, the top ten hold 15% to 20% of the sample.

Collaborating institutions collected whole blood in K2EDTA tubes following their own protocols. For TCRbeta analysis, collaborators shipped samples as frozen whole blood, isolated PBMCs, or DNA extracted from either of those sample types. In this chain, TRBV19 is recombined with TRBJ1-2; matching of 6 bases hints at TRBD1 as the D gene. Sequenced material: peripheral blood. The receptor comes from a woman aged 80 or over with acute or convalescent COVID-19. The CDR3 region has the sequence CASSPGGGLGYTF. The nucleotide sequence is TGTGCCAGTAGCCCGGGGGGGGGCCTCGGCTACACCTTC.